Listed below are T cell receptor beta chains from one sample, sequenced in a study of blood T cell repertoires in COVID-19. Using immunoSEQ multiplex PCR, the repertoire was profiled, and TCRdb retains in-frame clones only, with some absent. The table shows 95,000 to 100,000 clones, with over 80% occurring only once. Sequencing used peripheral blood. These receptors all stem from a man aged 50 to 60 with acute or convalescent COVID-19. Both conserved end residues are trimmed from each CDR3. The order of the fields is V gene, CDR3 length, J gene, CDR3 protein.

>TRBV5-1|16|TRBJ2-3
ASSGWVGTRDSADTQY
>TRBV7-9|11|TRBJ1-1
ASIETGRTEAF
>TRBV6-2/TRBV6-3|15|TRBJ1-6
ASSYGVGTGPSSPLH
>TRBV6-5|14|TRBJ1-2
ASSYGDRDSIYGYT
>TRBV6-1|9|TRBJ1-1
ASSDRFEAF
>TRBV7-2|13|TRBJ2-2
ASSLEGRGTGELF
>TRBV29-1|10|TRBJ1-2
SGQGQGDGYT
>TRBV9|12|TRBJ1-2
ASSVQGQALGYT
>TRBV11-3|14|TRBJ1-3
ASSLGQGAYGNTIY
>TRBV5-1|12|TRBJ2-7
ASSSTGGDYEQY
>TRBV6-4|13|TRBJ1-6
ASSDSEQGSSPLH